This TCR beta chain originates from a study of PD-1 blockade in classical Hodgkin lymphoma. The wider study: Nivolumab dosed at 3 mg/kg went to patients intravenously every 2 weeks.

The CDR3 is made up of 15 amino acids. Per the germline V gene, CDR1 is LGHNA and CDR2 is YSLEER. J lost 6 bases, V lost 0 bases, and 5 bases had no gene match. This clone is categorized as medium-sized. Its antigen is not known. Regarding the study as a whole: No one has yet defined what causes the repertoire differences, which may be disease activity or prior therapy.

With no exception, relapse followed autologous stem cell transplantation in all patients, and brentuximab vedotin exposure varied. Some clones are missing from TCRdb's copy, which holds only in-frame ones; the method was immunoSEQ multiplex PCR. This repertoire shows just over 50,000 clones, roughly 66% found once; its top ten account for about 14%. This sequence was found in a human donor with classical Hodgkin lymphoma. The chain employs TRBV4-3 and TRBJ1-5; 7 nucleotides line up with TRBD1. Specimen: peripheral blood mononuclear cells (PBMCs), collected before the second cycle of nivolumab. The CDR3 DNA sequence: TGCGCCAGCAGCCAAGATGAGGGGGCGAGTCAGCCCCAGCATTTT. It yields the protein CASSQDEGASQPQHF.